This T cell receptor (beta chain) was obtained from a study of blood T cell repertoires in COVID-19. This table comes from immunoSEQ multiplex PCR, and its TCRdb copy is limited to in-frame clones, with some not included. The top ten hold around a tenth of the sample, which has about 280,000 clones, 83% seen once. This CDR3 has 13 amino acids. V lost 0 bases and J 6 bases, leaving 9 bases between the germline ends. Per the germline V gene, CDR1 is SGDLS and CDR2 is YYNGEE. The chain couples TRBV9 to TRBJ1-2, with D possibly being TRBD1 (6 bases). This sequence was found in a woman aged 45-65 years who had recovered from COVID-19. Sequencing was performed on peripheral blood. CDR3 in DNA: TGTGCCAGCAGCGTAGGGCAGGGGAATGGCTACACCTTC. Its translation: CASSVGQGNGYTF.